This passage covers 4 T cell receptor beta chains from one sample sequenced in a study of cytomegalovirus exposure and HLA in healthy donors. This table comes from immunoSEQ multiplex PCR, and its TCRdb copy is limited to in-frame clones, with some not included. Of roughly 120,000 clones in the sample, roughly 91% were seen once. The sequencing input was PBMCs. These receptors came from a man in his thirties or forties in good health and CMV-seronegative.

The rearrangement uses TRBV4-3 and TRBJ2-2, with a possible D match to TRBD2 (7 bases). Trimming took off 2 bases at V and 4 bases at J, with 11 bases between the two ends. Germline CDR1 and CDR2: LGHNA and YSLEER. There are 15 residues in the CDR3. CDR3 nucleotides: TGCGCCAGCAGCCAACGGGGGGCGGGCACCGGGGAGCTGTTTTTT. This codes for CASSQRGAGTGELFF.

V gene TRBV6-4 combines with J gene TRBJ2-2; TRBD2 aligns across 9 bases. The CDR3 spans 15 residues. Germline CDR1 is MRHNA and CDR2 is SNTAGT. The V gene end was trimmed by 3 bases and the J gene end by 4 bases; junction bases not matched to a gene: 3. CDR3 in amino acids: CASSDKLAGTGELFF. In DNA, the CDR3 is TGTGCCAGCAGTGATAAACTAGCGGGCACCGGGGAGCTGTTTTTT.

The V gene is TRBV4-3, the J gene TRBJ1-2, with 7 bases matching TRBD1. CDR1 is LGHNA and CDR2 is YSLEER in the germline V gene. V lost 4 bases, J lost 2 bases, and 10 bases stayed unmatched. This CDR3 contains 16 residues. The CDR3 sequence: CASSPTRGRVNYGYTF. The CDR3, as DNA: TGCGCCAGCAGCCCGACGAGGGGGCGAGTCAACTATGGCTACACCTTC.

The V gene is TRBV7-2, the J gene TRBJ2-1, with 8 bases matching TRBD1. J was trimmed by 7 bases and V by 1 base; bases with no gene match: 9. CDR1 SGHTA and CDR2 FQGNSA come from the germline V gene. CDR3 length: 16 amino acids. The CDR3 DNA reads as TGTGCCAGCAGCTTAGACGGGACAGGCCTCCGGAATGAGCAGTTCTTC. This translates into CASSLDGTGLRNEQFF.